This entry is about one T cell receptor beta chain. Per the study methods: Reference gene primer amplification yielded estimated nucleated cell counts. Only in-frame clones appear in the TCRdb table, and some are missing; sequencing was by immunoSEQ multiplex PCR. V, J and clone size reflect that table, while D and trimming were determined from the DNA. Found here are about 210,000 clones, 88% of them singletons; the top ten hold 1.7%. This sample is drawn from a study of blood T cell repertoires in COVID-19. Study-level background: Samples representing acute and convalescent COVID-19 were sourced from the United States, Italy and Spain. Sources were T cells, B-cell-depleted T cells, or PBMCs; the material itself was cDNA or gDNA.

Trimming took off 0 bases at V and 0 bases at J, with 10 bases between the two ends. CDR3 length: 15 residues. Germline assignment: CDR1 SGDLS and CDR2 YYNGEE. Sequencing was carried out using peripheral blood. V and J are TRBV9 and TRBJ2-7, with TRBD2 as a possible D gene (5 bases). The sequence derives from a man between 65 and 85 years old with acute or convalescent COVID-19. This chain's CDR3 is CASSVDGGFSYEQYF. The CDR3 DNA reads as TGTGCCAGCAGCGTAGATGGCGGGTTCTCCTACGAGCAGTACTTC.